This T cell receptor (beta chain) came from a study of CD8+CD57+ T cells in acquired aplastic anemia. Study-level results: Controls and patients did not differ significantly in CD8+ Simpson's diversity.

Germline V lookup: CDR1 DFQATT, CDR2 SNEGSKA (reference sequence). This CDR3 region has 16 residues. V lost 1 base and J 4 bases, leaving 19 bases between the germline ends. It was genomic DNA that served as the template for profiling TCR beta VDJ and CDR3. TCRdb re-called the reads with MiXCR, one entry per CDR3 protein. Among more than 150,000 distinct CDR3 sequences listed, 45% to 50% were seen once. Concerning this clonotype itself: Antigen: not known.

This chain links TRBV20-1 with TRBJ1-1, with a tentative D call TRBD1 (6 bases). This TCR came from a human donor in good health. The sample was sorted CD4+, CD8+, or CD8+CD57+ T cells (not recorded which) from PBMCs. The CDR3 coding sequence is TGCAGTGCTAGAGTCGGCGTTCGGGGGCTGGGCACTGAAGCTTTCTTT. Translating it yields CSARVGVRGLGTEAFF.